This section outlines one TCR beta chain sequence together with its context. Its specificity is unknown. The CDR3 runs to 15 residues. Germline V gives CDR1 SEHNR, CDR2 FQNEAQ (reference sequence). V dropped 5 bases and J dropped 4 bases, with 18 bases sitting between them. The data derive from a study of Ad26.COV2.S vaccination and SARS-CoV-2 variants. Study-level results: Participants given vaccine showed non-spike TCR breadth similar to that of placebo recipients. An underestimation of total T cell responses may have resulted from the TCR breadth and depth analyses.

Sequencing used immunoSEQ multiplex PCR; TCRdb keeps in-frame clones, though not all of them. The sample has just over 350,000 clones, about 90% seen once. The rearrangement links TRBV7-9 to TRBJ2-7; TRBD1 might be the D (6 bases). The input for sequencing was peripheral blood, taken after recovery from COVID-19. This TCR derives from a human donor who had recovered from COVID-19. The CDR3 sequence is CASSPATGGIYEQYF. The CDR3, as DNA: TGTGCCAGCAGCCCGGCGACAGGTGGGATTTACGAGCAGTACTTC.